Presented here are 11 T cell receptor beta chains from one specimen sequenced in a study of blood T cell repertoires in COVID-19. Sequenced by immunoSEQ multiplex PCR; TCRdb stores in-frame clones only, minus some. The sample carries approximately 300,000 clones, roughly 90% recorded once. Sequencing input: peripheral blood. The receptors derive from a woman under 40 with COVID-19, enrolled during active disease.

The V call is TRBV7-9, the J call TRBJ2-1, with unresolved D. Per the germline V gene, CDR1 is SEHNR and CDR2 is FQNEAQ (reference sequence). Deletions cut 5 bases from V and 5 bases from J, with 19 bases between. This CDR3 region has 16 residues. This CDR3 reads CASSAPLSGSHNEQFF. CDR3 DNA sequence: TGTGCCAGCAGCGCCCCCCTCTCCGGGTCCCACAATGAGCAGTTCTTC. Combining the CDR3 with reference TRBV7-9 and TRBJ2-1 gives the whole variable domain DTGVSQNPRHKITKRGQNVTFRCDPISEHNRLYWYRQTLGQGPEFLTYFQNEAQLEKSRLLSDRFSAERPKGSFSTLEIQRTEQGDSAMYLCASSAPLSGSHNEQFFGPGTRLTVL.

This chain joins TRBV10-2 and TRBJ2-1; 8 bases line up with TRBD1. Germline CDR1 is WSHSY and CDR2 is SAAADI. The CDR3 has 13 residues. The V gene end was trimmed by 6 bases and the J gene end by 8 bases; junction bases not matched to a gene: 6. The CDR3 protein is CASSGQGWDEQFF. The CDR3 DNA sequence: TGCGCCAGCAGCGGACAGGGCTGGGATGAGCAGTTCTTC.

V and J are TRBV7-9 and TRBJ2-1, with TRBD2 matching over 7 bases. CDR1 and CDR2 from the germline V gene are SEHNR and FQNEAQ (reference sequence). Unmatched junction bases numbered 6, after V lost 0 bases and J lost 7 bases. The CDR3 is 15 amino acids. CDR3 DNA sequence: TGTGCCAGCAGCTTAGCTAGGACTAGTAGGAATGAGCAGTTCTTC. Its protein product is CASSLARTSRNEQFF.

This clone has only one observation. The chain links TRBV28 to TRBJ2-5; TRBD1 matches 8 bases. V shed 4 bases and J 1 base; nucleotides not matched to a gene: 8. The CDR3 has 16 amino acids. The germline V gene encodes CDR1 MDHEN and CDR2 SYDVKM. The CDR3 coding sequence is TGTGCCAGCAGTTCCCTGGGACAGGCCCTCCAAGAGACCCAGTACTTC. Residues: CASSSLGQALQETQYF. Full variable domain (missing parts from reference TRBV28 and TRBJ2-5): DVKVTQSSRYLVKRTGEKVFLECVQDMDHENMFWYRQDPGLGLRLIYFSYDVKMKEKGDIPEGYSVSREKKERFSLILESASTNQTSMYLCASSSLGQALQETQYFGPGTRLLVL.

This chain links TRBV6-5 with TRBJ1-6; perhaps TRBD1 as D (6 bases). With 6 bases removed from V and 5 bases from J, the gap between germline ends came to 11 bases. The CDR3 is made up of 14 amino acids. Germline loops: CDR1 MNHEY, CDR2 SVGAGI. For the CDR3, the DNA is TGTGCCAGCAGACAGGACAGTAATAATTCACCCCTCCACTTT. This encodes CASRQDSNNSPLHF.

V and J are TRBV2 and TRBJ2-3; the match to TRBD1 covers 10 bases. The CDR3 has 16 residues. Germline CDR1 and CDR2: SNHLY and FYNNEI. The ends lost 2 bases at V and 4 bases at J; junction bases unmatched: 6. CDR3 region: CASSERRTGGPDTQYF. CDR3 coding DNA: TGTGCCAGCAGTGAACGGAGGACAGGGGGGCCAGATACGCAGTATTTT.

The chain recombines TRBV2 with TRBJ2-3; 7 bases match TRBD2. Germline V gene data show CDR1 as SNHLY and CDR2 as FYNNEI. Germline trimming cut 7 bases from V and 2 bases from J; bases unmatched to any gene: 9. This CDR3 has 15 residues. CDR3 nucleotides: TGTGCCAGCACCCCCCAGCGGGGTCTCACAGATACGCAGTATTTT. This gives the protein CASTPQRGLTDTQYF.

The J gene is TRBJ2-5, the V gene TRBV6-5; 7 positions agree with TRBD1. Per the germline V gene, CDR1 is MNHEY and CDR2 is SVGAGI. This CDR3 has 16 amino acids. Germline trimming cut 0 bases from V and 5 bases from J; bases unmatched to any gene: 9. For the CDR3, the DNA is TGTGCCAGCAGTTACTCGAAAAGGGGGCGCAGGGAGACCCAGTACTTC. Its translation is CASSYSKRGRRETQYF.

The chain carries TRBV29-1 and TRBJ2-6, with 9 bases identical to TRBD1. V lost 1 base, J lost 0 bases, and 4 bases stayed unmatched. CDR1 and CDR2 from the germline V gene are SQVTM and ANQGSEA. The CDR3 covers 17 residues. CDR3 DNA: TGCAGCGTTGAAGTACAGGGGGCACTCTCTGGGGCCAACGTCCTGACTTTC. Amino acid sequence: CSVEVQGALSGANVLTF.

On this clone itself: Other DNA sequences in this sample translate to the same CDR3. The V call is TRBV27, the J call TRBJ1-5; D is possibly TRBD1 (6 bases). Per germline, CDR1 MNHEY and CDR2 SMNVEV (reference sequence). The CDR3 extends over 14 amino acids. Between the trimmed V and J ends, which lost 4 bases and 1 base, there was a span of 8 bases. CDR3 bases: TGTGCCAGCAGTTACAGGGCGAGCAATCAGCCCCAGCATTTT. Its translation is CASSYRASNQPQHF.

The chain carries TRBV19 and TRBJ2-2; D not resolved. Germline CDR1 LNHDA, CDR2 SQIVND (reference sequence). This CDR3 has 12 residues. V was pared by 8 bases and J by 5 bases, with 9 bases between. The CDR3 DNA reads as TGTGCCAGTTGGATGAGGACCGGGGAGCTGTTTTTT. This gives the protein CASWMRTGELFF.